One and the same sample provided the 9 T cell receptor beta chains below, sequenced in a study of T cells in Graves' hyperthyroidism and ophthalmopathy. The source material, RNA transcripts, was used to amplify TCR beta CDR3 regions. TCR CDR3 regions were first amplified by RT-PCR with HTBI primers. One entry per CDR3 protein, called by TCRdb with MiXCR from the multiplex PCR reads. Of around 350,000 distinct CDR3 sequences in the sample, approximately 13% are singletons; the top ten hold 9.2%. Sequencing was done on a sample of blood. The receptors shown here come from a woman between 18 and 30 years old with Graves' hyperthyroidism.

About this clonotype: This sequence may be a read error, since a much larger clone differs from it by one base. The chain links TRBV3-1 to TRBJ1-2, with 8 positions matching TRBD1. CDR1 and CDR2 (germline): LGHDT, YNNKEL (reference sequence). The CDR3 is 20 amino acids. The CDR3 DNA is TGTACCAGCAGCCCCCAAAATCCGACAGGGGCCACTCCGGAGGGGTATGGCTACACCTTC. It encodes CTSSPQNPTGATPEGYGYTF.

The sample holds many counts of this clonotype. The V gene is TRBV11-3, the J gene TRBJ1-6; no reliable D call. The CDR3 is 13 amino acids. V was cut by 3 bases and J by 7 bases, with 7 bases left in between. Germline CDR1 and CDR2: SGHNT and YENEEA. The CDR3 here is CASSFMGNSPLHF. In DNA, the CDR3 is TGTGCCAGCAGCTTTATGGGGAATTCACCCCTCCACTTT.

The table lists this clonotype with a few counts. The genes are TRBV28 and TRBJ1-1, with 7 bases fitting TRBD1. This CDR3 is built from 14 residues. Germline CDR1 reads MDHEN; CDR2 reads SYDVKM. V shed 5 bases, J shed 3 bases, and the junction held 6 bases outside the gene matches. The CDR3 DNA follows: TGTGCCAGCAGTCCGGACAGGTTGGACACTGAAGCTTTCTTT. Encoded protein: CASSPDRLDTEAFF.

This clonotype was counted at least ten times. The V gene is TRBV5-1, the J gene TRBJ2-1; a weak D match, TRBD2 (5 bases). CDR3 length: 13 amino acids. V shed 2 bases and J shed 9 bases, with 12 bases lying between them. Per germline, CDR1 SGHRS and CDR2 YFSETQ. Here the CDR3 reads CASSLGLAGEQFF. DNA of the CDR3: TGCGCCAGCAGCTTAGGGCTAGCTGGTGAGCAGTTCTTC.

Ten or more counts support this clonotype. The chain has TRBV7-9 and TRBJ2-7; 7 nucleotides match TRBD2. V shed 5 bases, J shed 6 bases, and the junction held 7 bases outside the gene matches. This CDR3 has 13 residues. Looked up from germline, CDR1 is SEHNR and CDR2 is FQNEAQ (reference sequence). CDR3: CASSERASGEQYF. The CDR3 DNA reads TGTGCCAGCAGCGAGCGGGCTAGCGGCGAGCAGTACTTC.

This clonotype appeared many times. The chain joins TRBV11-2 to TRBJ1-2; D not certain. V gave up 0 bases and J gave up 2 bases, with 4 bases separating them. Germline values: CDR1 SGHAT, CDR2 FQNNGV. This CDR3 has 13 residues. The CDR3 reads CASSLEDNYGYTF. The CDR3 DNA reads as TGTGCCAGCAGCTTAGAGGACAACTATGGCTACACCTTC.

This clonotype was observed a handful of times. The chain carries TRBV19 and TRBJ1-1; TRBD1 might be the D (5 bases). The CDR3 is 14 amino acids. Trimming stripped 1 base from V and 5 bases from J, with 11 bases between. Germline CDR1 reads LNHDA; CDR2 reads SQIVND (reference sequence). The DNA for the CDR3 is TGTGCCAGTAGTATAGGACAGAGGAGGACTGAAGCTTTCTTT. Its translation is CASSIGQRRTEAFF. Combining the CDR3 with reference TRBV19 and TRBJ1-1 gives the whole variable domain DGGITQSPKYLFRKEGQNVTLSCEQNLNHDAMYWYRQDPGQGLRLIYYSQIVNDFQKGDIAEGYSVSREKKESFPLTVTSAQKNPTAFYLCASSIGQRRTEAFFGQGTRLTVV.

The genes are TRBV10-1 and TRBJ2-3, with TRBD1 matching over 11 bases. CDR1 is WNHNN and CDR2 is SYGVQD in the germline V gene (reference sequence). The CDR3 has 15 residues. V dropped 5 bases and J dropped 3; count of bases not matched to a gene: 4. The CDR3 DNA reads TGCGCCAGCAGTCGGACAGGGGGCGGTACAGATACGCAGTATTTT. Translated, it gives CASSRTGGGTDTQYF.

This clonotype was seen at least ten times. This chain uses TRBV6-1 with TRBJ2-5; a weak D match, TRBD1 (6 bases). This CDR3 comprises 13 residues. CDR1 and CDR2 from the germline V gene are MNHNS and SASEGT. V was trimmed by 4 bases and J by 3 bases, leaving 9 bases between them. The CDR3 DNA reads TGTGCCAGCAGTGGGACAGACAAAGAGACCCAGTACTTC. Translated, it gives CASSGTDKETQYF.